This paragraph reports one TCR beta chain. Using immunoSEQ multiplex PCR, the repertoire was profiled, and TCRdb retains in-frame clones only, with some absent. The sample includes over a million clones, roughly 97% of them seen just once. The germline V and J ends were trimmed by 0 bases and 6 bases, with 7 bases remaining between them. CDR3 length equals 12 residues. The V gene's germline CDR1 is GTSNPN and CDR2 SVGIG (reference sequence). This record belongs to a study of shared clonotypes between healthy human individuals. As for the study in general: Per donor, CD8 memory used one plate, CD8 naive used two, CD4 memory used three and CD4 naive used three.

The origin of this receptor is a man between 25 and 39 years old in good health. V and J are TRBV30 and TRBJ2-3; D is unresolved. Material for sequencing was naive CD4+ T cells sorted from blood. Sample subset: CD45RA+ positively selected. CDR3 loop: CAWSVTLDTQYF. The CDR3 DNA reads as TGTGCCTGGAGTGTGACACTGGATACGCAGTATTTT.